This T cell receptor beta chain was identified during a study of Graves' ophthalmopathy and Graves' hyperthyroidism. The study, taken as a whole, reports: A majority of expanded thyroid clonotypes exceeding 0.001 frequency were likewise present in blood. A model built from 13 signatures distinguished ophthalmopathy from stable hyperthyroidism with about 86% sensitivity and 70% to 84% specificity.

Amplification of the TCR beta CDR3 regions used RNA transcripts (as template). Scientists carried out first-round RT-PCR using HTBI primers and then a second-round multiplex PCR. Each CDR3 protein gets one entry after TCRdb re-called the multiplex PCR reads with MiXCR. The repertoire holds 650,000 to 900,000 distinct CDR3 sequences, with 40% as singletons. On this clonotype: Its antigen is unknown. A much larger clone sits a single nucleotide away, making a read error possible.

CDR3 length: 12 amino acids. Per the germline V gene, CDR1 is DFQATT and CDR2 is SNEGSKA (reference sequence). V shed 6 bases and J 7 bases; nucleotides not matched to a gene: 5. Exclusion covered patients with other autoimmune diseases or uncontrolled infections (as well as pregnancy or lactation). It was from 9.5 to 10 ml of fresh peripheral blood that the PBMCs came. What was sequenced was peripheral blood. V gene TRBV20-1 combines with J gene TRBJ1-2; 10 bases are a match to TRBD1. The TCR was taken from an adult man with Graves' ophthalmopathy. CDR3 bases: TGCAGTGCCCAGGGACAGGGGTCTGGCTACACCTTC. Amino acid sequence: CSAQGQGSGYTF.